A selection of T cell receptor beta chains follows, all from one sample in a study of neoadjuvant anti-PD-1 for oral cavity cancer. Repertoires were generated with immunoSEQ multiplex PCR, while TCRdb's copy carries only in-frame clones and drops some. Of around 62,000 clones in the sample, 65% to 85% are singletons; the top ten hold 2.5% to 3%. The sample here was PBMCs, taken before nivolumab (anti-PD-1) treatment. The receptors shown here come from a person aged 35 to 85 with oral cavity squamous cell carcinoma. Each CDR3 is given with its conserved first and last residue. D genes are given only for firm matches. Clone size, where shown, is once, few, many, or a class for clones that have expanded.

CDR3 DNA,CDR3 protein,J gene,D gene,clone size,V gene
TGTGCCAGCTCACCACTTGCGGCAGGGGTTGGGGACACTGAAGCTTTCTTT,CASSPLAAGVGDTEAFF,TRBJ1-1,NA,NA,TRBV18
TGCAGTGCCGGGACGTCGGAAGCTTTCTTT,CSAGTSEAFF,TRBJ1-1,NA,NA,TRBV20-1
TGTGCCAGCAGCTTGGAGGGGGGGAGCTCCTACAATGAGCAGTTCTTC,CASSLEGGSSYNEQFF,TRBJ2-1,NA,NA,TRBV5-4
TGTGCCAGCAGCCAAGGGGAGACAGGGGTCTATGGCTACACCTTC,CASSQGETGVYGYTF,TRBJ1-2,TRBD1,NA,TRBV4-2
TGTGCCAGCAGCTTAAACAGCCTGAAGCCCCAGCATTTT,CASSLNSLKPQHF,TRBJ1-5,NA,NA,TRBV7-6
TGTGCCAGCAGCTTAGACGGGGGCTTCACAGATACGCAGTATTTT,CASSLDGGFTDTQYF,TRBJ2-3,NA,NA,TRBV7-2
TGTGCCAGCAGCGGAAGGCTAGGGAGTGACGACGAGCAGTACTTC,CASSGRLGSDDEQYF,TRBJ2-7,NA,NA,TRBV7-2
TGTGCCAGCAGCTTAGGGCCACTCACAGATACGCAGTATTTT,CASSLGPLTDTQYF,TRBJ2-3,NA,NA,TRBV7-2
TGTGCCAGCAGCTCGTCTAGGGGAGGCAATGAGCAGTTCTTC,CASSSSRGGNEQFF,TRBJ2-1,NA,NA,TRBV6-5
TGCGCCAGCAGCCAAGATCGCGCGGGGGCGAACACCGGGGAGCTGTTTTTT,CASSQDRAGANTGELFF,TRBJ2-2,TRBD2,NA,TRBV4-1
TGTGCCATCAGGGGGACAGGGGACCCTGAAGCTTTCTTT,CAIRGTGDPEAFF,TRBJ1-1,TRBD1,few,TRBV10-3
TGTGCCAGCAGTTACCCCGGGGGGCGCTCTGGAAACACCATATATTTT,CASSYPGGRSGNTIYF,TRBJ1-3,NA,NA,TRBV6-6
TGTGCCAGCACCCCCCGGGTAGATTTCACTGAAGCTTTCTTT,CASTPRVDFTEAFF,TRBJ1-1,NA,NA,TRBV9
TGTGCCAGCAGTTTAACAGGGGGCTTACGCGTGAATAGCAATCAGCCCCAGCATTTT,CASSLTGGLRVNSNQPQHF,TRBJ1-5,TRBD1,NA,TRBV28
TGTGCCAGCAGTTTATTCGGCAGAACCACCTACGAGCAGTACTTC,CASSLFGRTTYEQYF,TRBJ2-7,NA,NA,TRBV27
TGTGCCAGCTCACCTCACCCAGGGGCGGAGAGCACTGAAGCTTTCTTT,CASSPHPGAESTEAFF,TRBJ1-1,NA,NA,TRBV18
TGTGCCAGCCGTAGGGGGGGATGGTCAGATACGCAGTATTTT,CASRRGGWSDTQYF,TRBJ2-3,NA,NA,TRBV27
TGCGCCACCCGCGGTAAACATGGCTACACCTTC,CATRGKHGYTF,TRBJ1-2,NA,once,TRBV10-2
TGTGCCAGCAGTTCCCGGACTAGCGGGATCTACGAGCAGTACTTC,CASSSRTSGIYEQYF,TRBJ2-7,TRBD2,NA,TRBV28
TGTGCCAGCAGCTTAGAAGGGGGCGCGGTGGAGACCCAGTACTTC,CASSLEGGAVETQYF,TRBJ2-5,TRBD1,NA,TRBV7-2
TGTGCCAGCAGCTTGAGGTTAGGGGAGCTGTTTTTT,CASSLRLGELFF,TRBJ2-2,NA,NA,TRBV7-3
TGTGCCAGCAGTTACGGGACAGGGATGAACACTGAAGCTTTCTTT,CASSYGTGMNTEAFF,TRBJ1-1,TRBD1,NA,TRBV6-6
TGTGCCAGCTCGGGGGGCGAAATGACAGATACGCAGTATTTT,CASSGGEMTDTQYF,TRBJ2-3,NA,NA,TRBV5-4
TGTGCCAGCAGCTCTCGGGGGGCGTATAACACCGGGGAGCTGTTTTTT,CASSSRGAYNTGELFF,TRBJ2-2,NA,NA,TRBV13
TGTGCCAGCAGTGAAGCCACCCCCTCTTATCAGCCCCAGCATTTT,CASSEATPSYQPQHF,TRBJ1-5,NA,few,TRBV6-1
TGTGCCAGCAGCTTACAGGGGGCTAGCAATCAGCCCCAGCATTTT,CASSLQGASNQPQHF,TRBJ1-5,TRBD1,once,TRBV6-1
TGTGCCAGCAGCTGGCCACCCGATAGCAATCAGCCCCAGCATTTT,CASSWPPDSNQPQHF,TRBJ1-5,NA,once,TRBV6-1
TGCAGCGTTGAATTCAGGGACGAGCAGTACTTC,CSVEFRDEQYF,TRBJ2-7,NA,NA,TRBV29-1
TGTGCCAGCAGTTTAGTCAGGGCGGTTACCGGGGAGCTGTTTTTT,CASSLVRAVTGELFF,TRBJ2-2,NA,NA,TRBV6-5
TGTGCCAGCAGGGCACAGGGGGCCAGCAATCAGCCCCAGCATTTT,CASRAQGASNQPQHF,TRBJ1-5,TRBD1,NA,TRBV2
TGTGCCTGGAGTTTCACAGGGCGCGGCTACACCTTC,CAWSFTGRGYTF,TRBJ1-2,NA,NA,TRBV30
TGTGCCAGCAGTTTCTCAAGGGGAGGGGGTTACAATGAGCAGTTCTTC,CASSFSRGGGYNEQFF,TRBJ2-1,NA,NA,TRBV27
TGTGCCAGCAGCGTAGCAAGCTCCTACAATGAGCAGTTCTTC,CASSVASSYNEQFF,TRBJ2-1,NA,NA,TRBV9
TGTGCCAGCACGCTTTGGGCAACTAATGAAAAACTGTTTTTT,CASTLWATNEKLFF,TRBJ1-4,NA,NA,TRBV5-6
TGCGCCAGCAGTGATAGATTCGAGCAGTACTTC,CASSDRFEQYF,TRBJ2-7,NA,NA,TRBV10-1
TGTGCCAGTAAGAGTGGGAATCAGCCCCAGCATTTT,CASKSGNQPQHF,TRBJ1-5,NA,NA,TRBV19
TGTGCCAGCAGCTTAGGAGGGGTGTCTAACTATGGCTACACCTTC,CASSLGGVSNYGYTF,TRBJ1-2,NA,NA,TRBV7-2
TGTGCCAGCAGCCCCTCGGGGACGTTCATTGGGGCCAACGTCCTGACTTTC,CASSPSGTFIGANVLTF,TRBJ2-6,NA,NA,TRBV9
TGTGCCAGCAGCCTTGTCACTGAAGCTTTCTTT,CASSLVTEAFF,TRBJ1-1,NA,NA,TRBV7-2
TGCGCCAGCAGCTTGGTTGGGACAGACCTCTACGAGCAGTACTTC,CASSLVGTDLYEQYF,TRBJ2-7,TRBD1,NA,TRBV5-1
TGTGCCAGCAGTGAAGGGCCTCACCTCTCAGAGCAGTACTTC,CASSEGPHLSEQYF,TRBJ2-7,NA,NA,TRBV2
TGTGCCAGCAGCTTAACCGGGGTACGCACTGAAGCTTTCTTT,CASSLTGVRTEAFF,TRBJ1-1,NA,NA,TRBV7-9